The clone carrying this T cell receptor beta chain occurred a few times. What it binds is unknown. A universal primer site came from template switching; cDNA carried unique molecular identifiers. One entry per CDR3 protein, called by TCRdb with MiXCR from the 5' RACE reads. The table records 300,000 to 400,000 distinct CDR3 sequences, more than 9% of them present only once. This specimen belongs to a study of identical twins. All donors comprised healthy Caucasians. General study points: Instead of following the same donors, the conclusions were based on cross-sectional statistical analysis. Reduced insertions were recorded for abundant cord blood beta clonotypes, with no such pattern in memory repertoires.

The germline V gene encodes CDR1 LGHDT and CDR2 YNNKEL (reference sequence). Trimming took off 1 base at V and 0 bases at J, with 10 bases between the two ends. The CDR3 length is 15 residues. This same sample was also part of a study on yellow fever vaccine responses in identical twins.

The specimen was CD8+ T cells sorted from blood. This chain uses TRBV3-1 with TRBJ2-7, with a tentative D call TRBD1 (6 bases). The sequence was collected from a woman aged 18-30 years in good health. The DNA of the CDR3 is TGTGCCAGCAGCCAAGTTTCGGACAGCTCCTACGAGCAGTACTTC. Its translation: CASSQVSDSSYEQYF.